This record looks at one T cell receptor beta chain sequence and its context. This sample is drawn from a study of blood T cell repertoires in COVID-19. Overall study: Italy, Spain and the United States were the sources of the convalescent and acute COVID-19 samples. From T cells, B-cell-depleted T cells, or PBMCs came the material, which was cDNA or gDNA.

In the study's own analysis: By means of reference gene primer amplification, nucleated cell counts were estimated. TCRdb's table, derived via immunoSEQ multiplex PCR, lists solely in-frame clones and lacks some. V and J calls and clone size are given by that table; D and trimming were obtained from the DNA. Of 90,000 to 120,000 clones listed, over 60% are singletons. V lost 6 bases and J 4 bases, leaving 18 bases between the germline ends. CDR3 size: 15 residues. Germline values: CDR1 MNHEY, CDR2 SVGAGI. Material for sequencing was peripheral blood. V usage is TRBV6-5 and J usage is TRBJ1-1; TRBD1 might be the D (5 bases). The TCR originated in a man aged 70-80 years with acute or convalescent COVID-19. This CDR3 reads CASSRQQDVRTEAFF. The CDR3 DNA is TGTGCCAGCAGCCGACAACAGGACGTTCGCACTGAAGCTTTCTTT.